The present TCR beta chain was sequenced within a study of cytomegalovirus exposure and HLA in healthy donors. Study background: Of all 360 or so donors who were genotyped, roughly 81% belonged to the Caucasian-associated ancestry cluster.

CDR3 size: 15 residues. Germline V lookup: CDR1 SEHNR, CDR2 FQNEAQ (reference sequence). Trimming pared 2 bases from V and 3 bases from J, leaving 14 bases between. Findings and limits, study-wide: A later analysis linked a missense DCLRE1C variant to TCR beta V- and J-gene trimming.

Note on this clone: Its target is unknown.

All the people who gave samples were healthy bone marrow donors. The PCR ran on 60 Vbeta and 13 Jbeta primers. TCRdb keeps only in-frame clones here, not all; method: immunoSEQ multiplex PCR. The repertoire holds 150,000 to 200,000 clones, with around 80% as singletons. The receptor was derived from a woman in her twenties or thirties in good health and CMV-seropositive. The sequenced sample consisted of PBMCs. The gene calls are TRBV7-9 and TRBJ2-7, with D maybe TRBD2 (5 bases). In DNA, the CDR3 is TGTGCCAGCAGCTTAAGTTATGGAGCGGTCTACGAGCAGTACTTC. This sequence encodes CASSLSYGAVYEQYF.